Listed below are T cell receptor beta chains from one sample, sequenced in a study of blood T cells in healthy people across ages. TCRdb reprocessed the 5' RACE reads via MiXCR and lists one record per CDR3 protein. This sample has 1.5 million to 2 million distinct CDR3 sequences, with roughly 32% found just once. Sequenced material: blood. The receptors here all came from a woman under 40 in good health. CDR3s include the opening cysteine and the closing phenylalanine or tryptophan. Fields, in order: D gene, J gene, clone size, V gene, CDR3 protein, CDR3 DNA. A D gene is named only where the DNA matches it firmly. Not all rows give a size; the values are once, few, many and, for expanded clones, a class.

D gene: NA; J gene: TRBJ2-2; clone size: few; V gene: TRBV3-1; CDR3 protein: CASSQLSGELFF; CDR3 DNA: TGTGCCAGCAGCCAGCTGTCCGGGGAGCTGTTTTTT
D gene: NA; J gene: TRBJ2-1; clone size: few; V gene: TRBV20-1; CDR3 protein: CSVHKVNEQFF; CDR3 DNA: TGCAGTGTCCACAAGGTCAATGAGCAGTTCTTC
D gene: NA; J gene: TRBJ2-5; clone size: once; V gene: TRBV2; CDR3 protein: CASNTAWQETQYF; CDR3 DNA: TGTGCCAGCAATACCGCATGGCAAGAGACCCAGTACTTC
D gene: NA; J gene: TRBJ1-2; clone size: NA; V gene: TRBV6-6; CDR3 protein: CASSYATDNYGYTF; CDR3 DNA: TGTGCCAGCAGTTACGCGACAGATAACTATGGCTACACCTTC
D gene: NA; J gene: TRBJ2-1; clone size: few; V gene: TRBV4-1; CDR3 protein: CASSQDGAGMSPEEQFF; CDR3 DNA: TGCGCCAGCAGCCAAGATGGGGCGGGCATGTCGCCCGAGGAGCAGTTCTTC
D gene: NA; J gene: TRBJ2-3; clone size: NA; V gene: TRBV20-1; CDR3 protein: CSARVGQSHTDTQYF; CDR3 DNA: TGCAGTGCTAGAGTTGGACAGAGCCACACAGATACGCAGTATTTT
D gene: TRBD1; J gene: TRBJ2-7; clone size: once; V gene: TRBV28; CDR3 protein: CASSSPEPTGNEQYF; CDR3 DNA: TGTGCCAGCAGTTCCCCGGAACCGACAGGGAACGAGCAGTACTTC
D gene: TRBD1; J gene: TRBJ1-6; clone size: NA; V gene: TRBV4-1; CDR3 protein: CASTGRDRLHF; CDR3 DNA: TGCGCCAGCACGGGAAGGGACAGGCTCCACTTT
D gene: TRBD1; J gene: TRBJ2-7; clone size: NA; V gene: TRBV28; CDR3 protein: CASREGQAAYEQYF; CDR3 DNA: TGTGCCAGCAGAGAGGGACAGGCTGCCTACGAGCAGTACTTC
D gene: TRBD1; J gene: TRBJ1-6; clone size: NA; V gene: TRBV12-3/TRBV12-4; CDR3 protein: CASSARQGPANSPLHF; CDR3 DNA: TGTGCCAGCAGTGCACGACAGGGTCCGGCTAATTCACCCCTCCACTTT
D gene: NA; J gene: TRBJ2-7; clone size: few; V gene: TRBV10-3; CDR3 protein: CAISEPGPYEQYF; CDR3 DNA: TGTGCCATCAGTGAACCGGGACCCTACGAGCAGTACTTC
D gene: NA; J gene: TRBJ2-5; clone size: many; V gene: TRBV29-1; CDR3 protein: CSVVVTAAETQYF; CDR3 DNA: TGCAGCGTTGTCGTGACTGCAGCAGAGACCCAGTACTTC
D gene: NA; J gene: TRBJ2-1; clone size: NA; V gene: TRBV7-8; CDR3 protein: CASSLIASLGNEQFF; CDR3 DNA: TGTGCCAGCAGCTTAATAGCATCTCTTGGGAATGAGCAGTTCTTC
D gene: NA; J gene: TRBJ2-5; clone size: NA; V gene: TRBV30; CDR3 protein: CAWSPQAKTQYF; CDR3 DNA: TGTGCCTGGAGTCCCCAGGCGAAGACCCAGTACTTC
D gene: TRBD2; J gene: TRBJ2-3; clone size: once; V gene: TRBV7-2; CDR3 protein: CASSLLAGPSIPSTDTQYF; CDR3 DNA: TGTGCCAGCAGCCTACTAGCGGGCCCTAGTATCCCTAGCACAGATACGCAGTATTTT
D gene: TRBD2; J gene: TRBJ2-3; clone size: few; V gene: TRBV20-1; CDR3 protein: CSARDPLAGRTDTQYF; CDR3 DNA: TGCAGTGCTAGAGATCCGCTAGCGGGACGCACAGATACGCAGTATTTT
D gene: TRBD2; J gene: TRBJ2-7; clone size: NA; V gene: TRBV3-1; CDR3 protein: CASSPGLARLEQYF; CDR3 DNA: TGTGCCAGCAGCCCCGGACTAGCCCGTCTCGAGCAGTACTTC
D gene: NA; J gene: TRBJ1-1; clone size: NA; V gene: TRBV14; CDR3 protein: CASSQDFENTEAFF; CDR3 DNA: TGTGCCAGCAGCCAAGATTTCGAGAACACTGAAGCTTTCTTT
D gene: NA; J gene: TRBJ1-2; clone size: few; V gene: TRBV21-1; CDR3 protein: CASNRTLVGSPYIAYGYTF; CDR3 DNA: TGTGCCAGCAACAGGACGTTGGTAGGCAGCCCTTACATTGCCTATGGCTACACCTTC
D gene: NA; J gene: TRBJ2-4; clone size: NA; V gene: TRBV2; CDR3 protein: CASGGSKNIQYF; CDR3 DNA: TGTGCCAGCGGGGGGTCCAAAAACATTCAGTACTTC